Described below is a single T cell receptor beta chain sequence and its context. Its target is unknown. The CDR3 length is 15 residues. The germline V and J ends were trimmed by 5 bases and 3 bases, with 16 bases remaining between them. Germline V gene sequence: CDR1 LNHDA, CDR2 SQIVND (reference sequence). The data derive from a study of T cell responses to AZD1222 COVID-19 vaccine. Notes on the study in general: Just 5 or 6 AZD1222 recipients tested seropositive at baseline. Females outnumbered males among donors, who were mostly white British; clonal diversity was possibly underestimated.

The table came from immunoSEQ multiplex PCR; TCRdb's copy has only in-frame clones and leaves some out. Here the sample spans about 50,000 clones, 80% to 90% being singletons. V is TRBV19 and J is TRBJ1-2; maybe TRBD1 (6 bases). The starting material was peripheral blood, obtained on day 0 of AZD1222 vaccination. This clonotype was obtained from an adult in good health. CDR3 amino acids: CASSQQGPRDYGYTF. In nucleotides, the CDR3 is TGTGCCAGTAGTCAACAGGGACCCAGGGACTATGGCTACACCTTC. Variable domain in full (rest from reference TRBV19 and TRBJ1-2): DGGITQSPKYLFRKEGQNVTLSCEQNLNHDAMYWYRQDPGQGLRLIYYSQIVNDFQKGDIAEGYSVSREKKESFPLTVTSAQKNPTAFYLCASSQQGPRDYGYTFGSGTRLTVV.